Listed below are T cell receptor beta chains from one sample, sequenced in a study of blood T cell repertoires in COVID-19. TCRdb keeps only in-frame clones here, not all; method: immunoSEQ multiplex PCR. The sample lists approximately 300,000 clones; roughly 89% were seen once. The sequencing input was PBMCs or T cells enriched from blood (not recorded which). The receptors were sampled from a young woman with acute COVID-19. CDR3s include the opening cysteine and the closing phenylalanine or tryptophan. D genes are given only for firm matches. The size field is filled for only some rows; it gives once, few, many or a size class.

once	TRBV28	TRBD1	TRBJ2-4	CASSSTGDQRPRYF	TGTGCCAGCAGTTCGACAGGGGACCAGCGGCCGAGGTACTTC
NA	TRBV6-5	NA	TRBJ1-4	CASSRMGGYAEKLFF	TGTGCCAGCAGCCGCATGGGGGGATACGCTGAAAAACTGTTTTTT
NA	TRBV19	TRBD1	TRBJ1-5	CASSMTGGSFQPQHF	TGTGCCAGTAGTATGACAGGGGGCTCTTTTCAGCCCCAGCATTTT
NA	TRBV27	NA	TRBJ2-2	CASSSLSGDPGELFF	TGTGCCAGCAGTTCCCTATCAGGGGACCCCGGGGAGCTGTTTTTT
NA	TRBV27	TRBD2	TRBJ2-7	CASSFEAGDDEQYF	TGTGCCAGCAGTTTCGAGGCGGGAGACGACGAGCAGTACTTC
NA	TRBV5-8	TRBD1	TRBJ2-1	CASSFWTGMIVKDEQFF	TGTGCCAGCAGCTTTTGGACAGGGATGATTGTCAAAGATGAGCAGTTCTTC
NA	TRBV18	NA	TRBJ1-2	CASSPPGQLSSYGYTF	TGTGCCAGCTCACCACCGGGGCAGCTGAGCTCCTATGGCTACACCTTC
NA	TRBV7-9	TRBD2	TRBJ2-1	CASSLKAGDRYEQFF	TGTGCCAGCAGCTTAAAAGCGGGAGATCGCTATGAGCAGTTCTTC
once	TRBV6-5	TRBD1	TRBJ1-1	CASSTGTGGNTEAFF	TGTGCCAGCAGCACCGGGACAGGGGGGAACACTGAAGCTTTCTTT
NA	TRBV30	NA	TRBJ1-1	CAWRVLRDNPNTEAFF	TGTGCCTGGAGGGTTCTCCGGGACAACCCAAACACTGAAGCTTTCTTT
NA	TRBV27	NA	TRBJ2-1	CASSLLAFGRSYNEQFF	TGTGCCAGCAGTTTGCTAGCCTTCGGGAGATCCTACAATGAGCAGTTCTTC
NA	TRBV3-1/TRBV3-2	TRBD2	TRBJ2-6	CASSQGSSGSSGANVLTF	TGTGCCAGCAGCCAAGGATCTAGCGGAAGCTCTGGGGCCAACGTCCTGACTTTC
NA	TRBV7-3	TRBD1	TRBJ2-1	CASSSPGGSQFF	TGTGCCAGCAGCTCCCCAGGGGGATCCCAGTTCTTC
NA	TRBV7-9	NA	TRBJ1-2	CASSSRVLEGSYTF	TGTGCCAGCAGCTCACGTGTTTTGGAGGGGAGCTACACCTTC
NA	TRBV3-1/TRBV3-2	NA	TRBJ1-2	CASSQEAGNYGYTF	TGTGCCAGCAGCCAAGAGGCAGGGAACTATGGCTACACCTTC
NA	TRBV7-2	NA	TRBJ1-5	CASSRYRDVGQPQHF	TGTGCCAGCAGTCGGTACAGGGATGTAGGGCAGCCCCAGCATTTT
NA	TRBV15	NA	TRBJ2-5	CATSLVPSGETQYF	TGTGCCACCAGCCTAGTCCCAAGCGGGGAGACCCAGTACTTC
NA	TRBV7-9	TRBD1	TRBJ1-1	CASSFGGQGAEAFF	TGTGCCAGCAGCTTCGGCGGACAGGGGGCCGAAGCTTTCTTT
NA	TRBV19	NA	TRBJ2-7	CASSIVQGYEQYF	TGTGCCAGTAGTATAGTACAGGGCTACGAGCAGTACTTC
NA	TRBV15	NA	TRBJ1-5	CATSRGWGGAGQPQHF	TGTGCCACCAGCAGAGGTTGGGGGGGCGCGGGGCAGCCCCAGCATTTT
NA	TRBV6-5	NA	TRBJ2-6	CASSYGRSTGANVLTF	TGTGCCAGCAGTTACGGCCGGAGTACCGGGGCCAACGTCCTGACTTTC
few	TRBV6-5	NA	TRBJ2-7	CASSGDSYEQYF	TGTGCCAGTTCGGGTGACAGCTACGAGCAGTACTTC
NA	TRBV2	NA	TRBJ1-2	CASSEAGDSYTF	TGTGCCAGCAGTGAAGCGGGTGACTCCTACACCTTC
once	TRBV5-1	TRBD1	TRBJ1-3	CASSLATGILENTIYF	TGCGCCAGCAGCTTGGCGACAGGGATCTTAGAAAACACCATATATTTT
NA	TRBV27	TRBD1	TRBJ2-1	CASSLIYRGRDEQFF	TGTGCCAGCAGTTTAATCTACAGGGGGCGTGATGAGCAGTTCTTC
NA	TRBV19	NA	TRBJ2-2	CASSWGPGELFF	TGTGCCAGTAGTTGGGGCCCCGGGGAGCTGTTTTTT
NA	TRBV6-5	TRBD2	TRBJ2-3	CASGGLAGPDTQYF	TGTGCCAGCGGGGGACTAGCGGGACCCGATACGCAGTATTTT
NA	TRBV7-6	NA	TRBJ1-1	CASSRGRGLGRTEAFF	TGTGCCAGCAGCCGCGGCAGGGGCCTAGGACGCACTGAAGCTTTCTTT
NA	TRBV2	NA	TRBJ2-7	CASGEFSYEQYF	TGTGCCAGCGGAGAATTCTCCTACGAGCAGTACTTC
NA	TRBV5-1	NA	TRBJ1-1	CASSAPDRMNTEAFF	TGCGCCAGCAGCGCCCCCGACAGGATGAACACTGAAGCTTTCTTT
NA	TRBV9	TRBD2	TRBJ2-7	CASSLGTSGSGPYEQYF	TGTGCCAGCAGCCTCGGGACTAGCGGGAGTGGCCCATACGAGCAGTACTTC
NA	TRBV19	NA	TRBJ1-5	CASRIWGRNQPQHF	TGTGCCAGTAGGATATGGGGGCGCAATCAGCCCCAGCATTTT
NA	TRBV7-9	TRBD2	TRBJ2-1	CASSTGLAYNEQFF	TGTGCCAGCAGCACAGGACTAGCCTACAATGAGCAGTTCTTC
NA	TRBV10-3	NA	TRBJ2-7	CAILPAGAYEQYF	TGTGCCATCCTCCCAGCGGGCGCCTACGAGCAGTACTTC
NA	TRBV30	TRBD1	TRBJ1-4	CAWSADRAGNEKLFF	TGTGCCTGGAGTGCAGACAGGGCTGGTAATGAAAAACTGTTTTTT
NA	TRBV5-1	TRBD2	TRBJ2-3	CASSSGLAGVRADTQYF	TGCGCCAGCAGCTCCGGACTAGCGGGAGTCAGGGCAGATACGCAGTATTTT
NA	TRBV7-9	TRBD1	TRBJ1-3	CASTRTGTENTIYF	TGTGCCAGCACCCGGACAGGGACAGAGAACACCATATATTTT
NA	TRBV5-1	TRBD1	TRBJ2-5	CASSLGPTGVGETQYF	TGCGCCAGCAGCTTGGGGCCGACAGGGGTCGGGGAGACCCAGTACTTC
NA	TRBV30	NA	TRBJ1-3	CAWNFDISGNTIYF	TGTGCCTGGAATTTTGACATCTCTGGAAACACCATATATTTT
NA	TRBV9	TRBD1	TRBJ2-7	CASSPQGDYEQYF	TGTGCCAGTAGCCCTCAGGGGGACTACGAGCAGTACTTC
NA	TRBV7-9	TRBD1	TRBJ1-1	CASSLSLQGGTEAFF	TGTGCCAGCAGCTTAAGTTTGCAGGGGGGCACTGAAGCTTTCTTT
NA	TRBV20-1	NA	TRBJ1-1	CSATGNTEAFF	TGCAGTGCCACGGGGAACACTGAAGCTTTCTTT
NA	TRBV28	NA	TRBJ2-3	CASSLRLDTQYF	TGTGCCAGCAGTTTACGGTTAGATACGCAGTATTTT
NA	TRBV6-5	NA	TRBJ1-3	CASSYSYNSGNTIYF	TGTGCCAGCAGTTACTCCTATAACTCTGGAAACACCATATATTTT
NA	TRBV6-5	TRBD1	TRBJ1-2	CASSYSSGTGFGYTF	TGTGCCAGCAGTTACTCGTCGGGGACAGGGTTTGGCTACACCTTC
NA	TRBV7-9	NA	TRBJ2-2	CASSLTGNTGELFF	TGTGCCAGCAGCCTCACAGGGAACACCGGGGAGCTGTTTTTT
many	TRBV19	NA	TRBJ1-1	CASSRYSTGLAEAFF	TGTGCCAGTAGTAGGTACTCAACAGGGCTAGCTGAAGCTTTCTTT
once	TRBV19	NA	TRBJ1-2	CASKEHAGSGYGYTF	TGTGCCAGTAAGGAACATGCGGGGTCGGGGTATGGCTACACCTTC
NA	TRBV18	NA	TRBJ2-1	CASSSLQSGVVNEQFF	TGTGCCAGCTCATCCCTCCAATCGGGAGTGGTCAATGAGCAGTTCTTC
NA	TRBV15	NA	TRBJ2-7	CATSSFSAGWQAGRAYEQYF	TGTGCCACCAGCAGTTTCTCCGCAGGGTGGCAGGCGGGACGGGCTTACGAGCAGTACTTC
few	TRBV5-1	NA	TRBJ1-3	CATALDTIYF	TGCGCCACCGCTCTAGACACCATATATTTT
NA	TRBV23-1	NA	TRBJ2-5	CASSQSVARPQETQYF	TGCGCCAGCAGTCAATCGGTAGCCCGGCCCCAAGAGACCCAGTACTTC
few	TRBV5-5	TRBD1	TRBJ1-5	CASSSKDRQNQPQHF	TGTGCCAGCAGCTCAAAGGACAGGCAGAATCAGCCCCAGCATTTT
NA	TRBV19	NA	TRBJ1-3	CASSSQASSGNTIYF	TGTGCCAGTAGTAGCCAGGCCAGCTCTGGAAACACCATATATTTT
NA	TRBV18	NA	TRBJ1-2	CASSPNQETTGGYTF	TGTGCCAGCTCACCAAACCAGGAAACGACGGGAGGCTACACCTTC
once	TRBV18	TRBD1	TRBJ1-1	CASSRGTGDTEAFF	TGTGCCAGCTCACGCGGAACAGGGGACACTGAAGCTTTCTTT
NA	TRBV7-2	TRBD2	TRBJ2-1	CASSLAGTSGSRGEQFF	TGTGCCAGCAGCTTAGCGGGGACTAGCGGCTCGAGGGGTGAGCAGTTCTTC